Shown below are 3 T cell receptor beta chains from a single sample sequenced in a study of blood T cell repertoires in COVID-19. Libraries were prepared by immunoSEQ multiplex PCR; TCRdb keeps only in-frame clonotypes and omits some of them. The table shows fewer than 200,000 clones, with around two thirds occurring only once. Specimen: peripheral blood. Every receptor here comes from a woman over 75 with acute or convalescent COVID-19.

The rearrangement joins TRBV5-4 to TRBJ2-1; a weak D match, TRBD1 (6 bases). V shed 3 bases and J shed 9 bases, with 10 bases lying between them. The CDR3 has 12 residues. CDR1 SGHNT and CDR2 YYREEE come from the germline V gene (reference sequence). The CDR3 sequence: CASSSSRGEQFF. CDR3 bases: TGTGCCAGCAGCTCTTCCAGGGGTGAGCAGTTCTTC.

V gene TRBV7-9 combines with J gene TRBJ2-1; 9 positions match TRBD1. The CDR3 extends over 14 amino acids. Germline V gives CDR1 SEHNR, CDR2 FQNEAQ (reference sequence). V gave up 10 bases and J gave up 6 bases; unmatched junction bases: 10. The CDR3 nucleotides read TGTGCCATCCCCCGGGACAGGGTTCCCAATGAGCAGTTCTTC. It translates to CAIPRDRVPNEQFF.

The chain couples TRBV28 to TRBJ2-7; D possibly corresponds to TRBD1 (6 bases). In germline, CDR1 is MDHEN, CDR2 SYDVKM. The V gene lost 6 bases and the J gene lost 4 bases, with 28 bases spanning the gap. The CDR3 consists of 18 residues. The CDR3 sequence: CASSTYYLEGTNNYEQYF. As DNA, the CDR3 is TGTGCCAGCAGCACTTATTACCTTGAGGGGACAAACAATTACGAGCAGTACTTC. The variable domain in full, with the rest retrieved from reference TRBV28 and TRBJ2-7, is DVKVTQSSRYLVKRTGEKVFLECVQDMDHENMFWYRQDPGLGLRLIYFSYDVKMKEKGDIPEGYSVSREKKERFSLILESASTNQTSMYLCASSTYYLEGTNNYEQYFGPGTRLTVT.